A single sample gave rise to the 9 T cell receptor beta chains below, sequenced in a study of PD-L1 blockade in urothelial cancer. The data were produced by immunoSEQ multiplex PCR, yet TCRdb's version contains in-frame clones alone and is incomplete. This table has roughly 49,000 clones, approximately 90% appearing once. This material consisted of PBMCs, taken around atezolizumab (anti-PD-L1) treatment. Receptors were obtained from a man aged 55-75 years with urothelial cancer.

This clone was seen only once. For the CDR3, the DNA is TGCAGCGTTGGCCGGGGGGGTTTTGGCTACACCTTC. It translates to CSVGRGGFGYTF. This rearrangement joins TRBV29-1 to TRBJ1-2, with D possibly TRBD1 on 5 matching bases. Trimming stripped 4 bases from V and 7 bases from J, with 13 bases between. The CDR3 contains 12 residues. CDR1 is SQVTM and CDR2 is ANQGSEA in the germline V gene.

The V and J genes are TRBV11-3 and TRBJ1-2; 7 positions agree with TRBD1. J lost 7 bases, V lost 0 bases, and 5 bases had no gene match. This CDR3 comprises 14 residues. The germline gives CDR1 SGHNT, CDR2 YENEEA. Here the CDR3 DNA reads TGTGCCAGCAGCTTAGATGGGGGACAGTCTGGCTACACCTTC. Translation: CASSLDGGQSGYTF.

This chain connects TRBV27 to TRBJ1-2; TRBD1 is a possible D gene (5 bases). Germline V gene sequence: CDR1 MNHEY, CDR2 SMNVEV (reference sequence). This CDR3 has 14 residues. V lost 2 bases and J 4 bases, leaving 11 bases between the germline ends. This CDR3 is CASSLRPGPYGYTF. The CDR3 nucleotides are TGTGCCAGCAGTTTAAGGCCAGGGCCCTATGGCTACACCTTC.

V usage is TRBV6-4 and J usage is TRBJ2-1; 15 positions match TRBD2. The ends lost 5 bases at V and 6 bases at J; junction bases unmatched: 11. This CDR3 is built from 18 residues. Germline CDR1 is MRHNA and CDR2 is SNTAGT. CDR3: CASSPGLAGGLRINEQFF. Written as DNA, the CDR3 is TGTGCCAGCAGTCCGGGACTAGCGGGGGGACTACGGATCAATGAGCAGTTCTTC.

This chain connects TRBV19 to TRBJ2-5; 12 bases map to TRBD2. The CDR3 runs 15 residues. The junction had 4 bases not matched to a gene; V was cut back by 1 base and J by 7 bases. The germline V gene encodes CDR1 LNHDA and CDR2 SQIVND (reference sequence). CDR3 amino acids: CASSIGTSGVRTQYF. The DNA of the CDR3 is TGTGCCAGTAGTATAGGGACTAGCGGGGTCCGGACCCAGTACTTC.

This clone was recorded only once. The chain couples TRBV11-2 to TRBJ1-1, with D uncertain. V was cut by 6 bases and J by 0 bases, with 8 bases left in between. The CDR3 consists of 13 residues. The V gene's germline CDR1 is SGHAT and CDR2 FQNNGV. The CDR3 DNA reads as TGTGCCAGCAGATTCTCTTTGAACACTGAAGCTTTCTTT. Amino acids: CASRFSLNTEAFF.

The CDR3 nucleotides are TGTGCCAGCAGCTCTCAGCGGGGCTATGAGCAGTTCTTC. Encoded protein: CASSSQRGYEQFF. This chain connects TRBV7-3 to TRBJ2-1; 7 bases are shared with TRBD2. The germline gives CDR1 SGHTA, CDR2 FQGTGA. CDR3 size: 13 residues. The V segment lost 4 bases and the J segment 8 bases; nucleotides outside the gene matches: 5.

The chain has TRBV10-2 and TRBJ1-1; 9 bases align to TRBD1. Per the germline V gene, CDR1 is WSHSY and CDR2 is SAAADI. The CDR3 has 13 amino acids. Germline trimming cut 9 bases from V and 6 bases from J; bases unmatched to any gene: 8. The CDR3 nucleotides are TGCGCCAGTAACCGGGACAGGGACGCTGAAGCTTTCTTT. It codes for CASNRDRDAEAFF.

There are a few counts of this clone. The V and J genes are TRBV7-2 and TRBJ1-1, with D possibly TRBD1 on 6 matching bases. The CDR3 length is 12 residues. The V gene's germline CDR1 is SGHTA and CDR2 FQGNSA. Deletions cut 3 bases from V and 8 bases from J, with 10 bases between. CDR3 sequence: CASSFTQGEAFF. CDR3 in DNA: TGTGCCAGCAGCTTTACTCAGGGGGAAGCTTTCTTT.